This T cell receptor beta chain was captured by sequencing in a study of blood T cell repertoires in COVID-19 (dated by TCRdb to about 2020). Describing the broader study: Samples covering the acute and convalescent phases of COVID-19 were provided by collaborators in the United States, Italy and Spain. A freely available public database, intended as a resource for researchers studying the immune response to SARS-CoV-2, is where the repertoires were released. The prospective study material was composed of cDNA or gDNA derived from T cells, B-cell-depleted T cells, or PBMCs. The samples were drawn from the first 160 participants of the ongoing ImmuneRACE study and from about 1,200 subjects provided by 6 global collaborators. HLA class I and class II types, where available, came from metadata supplied by the sample provider rather than from assay-based typing. The sample metadata nearly always contained a de-identified subject ID, COVID-19 status, age in years and sex. Subjects who had been exposed to COVID-19, were actively infected with it, or had recovered from it provided the deeply sampled blood TCRbeta repertoires that made up the dataset. Overall study results and their limits: The amount of clinical and demographic metadata varied by source and participant and was provided uncurated.

Enrolling through a virtual design, the prospective study's participants ranged in age from roughly 18 to 89 years and lived across about two dozen United States geographic areas. Cohort assignment in the prospective study relied on participant-reported clinical history from a screening survey and a study questionnaire. ImmuneRACE Cohort 3 recovered participants were defined by two consecutive negative NP/OP PCR tests, healthcare professional clearance, or symptom resolution. Each participant in the prospective study had whole blood, serum and a nasopharyngeal or oropharyngeal swab collected by mobile phlebotomists. Additional blood draws and questionnaires over an approximately two-month period could optionally be provided by prospective study participants. Before DNA extraction, blood samples from the prospective study were shipped at room temperature or frozen. On this clone itself: Its antigen is not yet known. Base qualities are missing; no much larger clone stands one base away.

TCRbeta CDR3 regions were amplified from genomic DNA using the immunoSEQ Assay, a bias-controlled multiplex PCR. The authors' pipeline ran thus. Within the assay, amplification of reference gene primers was used to estimate how many nucleated cells each sample contained. To quantify the absolute abundance of each unique TCRbeta CDR3 rearrangement, sequence reads were collapsed and filtered. Productive Simpson clonality was computed per sample as the square root of Simpson's diversity index over productive rearrangements. TCRdb carries this immuneACCESS record with in-frame sequences only. Its versions omit some clonotypes, under half of them owing to an unresolved V gene in the studies checked, with the rest unexplained. V and J calls and clone size are those listed in that table; D and trimming were worked out from the DNA. In this sample the table shows about 64,000 clones, about 88% of which occur a single time. The leading ten clones occupy 9.5% to 13% of the sample.

The clonotype originates from a woman aged 40 to 50 who had recovered from COVID-19. The sequenced sample consisted of PBMCs or T cells enriched from blood (not recorded which).

The CDR3 loop reads CASSRQGSYGYTF. The bases read TGTGCCAGCAGTAGGCAGGGGTCCTATGGCTACACCTTC. The sequence links TRBV6-5 to TRBJ1-2; the D segment could be TRBD1, given 6 matching bases. V lost 5 bases and J lost 4 bases; the stretch between them is 11 bases long. CDR1 and CDR2, per the germline V gene, are MNHEY and SVGAGI. The CDR3 covers 13 residues, taking in both the cysteine and the phenylalanine. The only DNA kept is the CDR3, 39 bases in frame from the first base.